This note documents a single TCR beta chain sequence. The repertoire was sequenced with immunoSEQ multiplex PCR; TCRdb's copy has only in-frame clones and lacks some. The sample records about 79,000 clones, about 63% being singletons. The study drew all its donors from Caucasian adults living in Nashville, Tennessee. The source of the sample is a study of shared clonotypes between healthy human individuals. Germline assignment: CDR1 SGHDT and CDR2 YYEEEE. V was trimmed by 7 bases and J by 8 bases, leaving 13 bases between them. CDR3 length equals 12 residues. This TCR came from a young man in good health. Sequencing was carried out using memory CD8+ T cells sorted from blood. Subset of the sample: CD45RO+ cells pooled with CCR7-negative TemRA cells. V and J are TRBV5-6 and TRBJ1-3; D unclear. The CDR3 protein is CASGITGDTIYF. CDR3 DNA: TGTGCCAGCGGAATCACTGGGGACACCATATATTTT.